The 7 T cell receptor beta chains below were found in one sample sequenced in a study of T cells after yellow fever vaccination. TCRdb used MiXCR to reprocess the 5' RACE reads, holding one entry per CDR3 protein. The sample yields around 300,000 distinct CDR3 sequences, over 3.5% seen once. Sequencing used PBMCs, obtained 5 days after the yellow fever booster vaccination. These receptors were obtained from a man aged 18 to 30 who received the YFV17D yellow fever vaccine.

A few counts support this clonotype. The chain links TRBV25-1 to TRBJ1-4; D is unclear. V lost 3 bases and J lost 5, with 7 bases in between. The CDR3 consists of 13 residues. Per germline, CDR1 MGHDK and CDR2 SYGVNS. Here the CDR3 reads CASSDLTNEKLFF. Here the CDR3 DNA reads TGTGCCAGCAGTGATTTAACGAATGAAAAACTGTTTTTT.

This chain links TRBV5-1 with TRBJ1-1; weak D call: TRBD1 (6 bases). The V end lost 2 bases, the J end lost 5 bases, and 16 bases lay between the germline ends. Per germline, CDR1 SGHRS and CDR2 YFSETQ. This CDR3 is 15 amino acids long. Written as DNA, the CDR3 is TGCGCCAGCAGCTTAGCGGCAGGGGACTGGACTGAAGCTTTCTTT. It yields the protein CASSLAAGDWTEAFF. The variable domain in full, completed from reference TRBV5-1 and TRBJ1-1, reads KAGVTQTPRYLIKTRGQQVTLSCSPISGHRSVSWYQQTPGQGLQFLFEYFSETQRNKGNFPGRFSGRQFSNSRSEMNVSTLELGDSALYLCASSLAAGDWTEAFFGQGTRLTVV.

This clonotype was observed a handful of times. V gene TRBV7-9 combines with J gene TRBJ2-1; 9 bases match TRBD2. V gave up 5 bases and J gave up 7 bases; unmatched junction bases: 9. This CDR3 has 15 residues. Germline V gives CDR1 SEHNR, CDR2 FQNEAQ (reference sequence). The CDR3 loop reads CASSPGRGGRNEQFF. CDR3 sequence (DNA): TGTGCCAGCAGCCCGGGGCGGGGGGGCCGTAATGAGCAGTTCTTC.

A few counts support this clonotype. The chain is built from TRBV5-1 and TRBJ1-2, with 7 nucleotides matching TRBD1. Germline V CDR1 and CDR2: SGHRS, YFSETQ. The CDR3 is 15 amino acids. Trimming took 3 bases from V and 7 from J; bases not matched to a gene: 12. The CDR3 reads CASSSGTEMVGGYTF. CDR3 coding DNA: TGCGCCAGCAGCTCAGGGACAGAGATGGTTGGTGGCTACACCTTC.

This clonotype showed up many times. J is TRBJ2-6 and V is TRBV4-2, with unresolved D. V lost 0 bases and J lost 0, with 6 bases in between. Germline V CDR1 and CDR2: LGHNA, YNFKEQ. The CDR3 runs 16 residues. Here the CDR3 reads CASSQDINSGANVLTF. CDR3 nucleotides: TGTGCCAGCAGCCAAGACATCAACTCTGGGGCCAACGTCCTGACTTTC.

This sequence joins TRBV4-2 and TRBJ1-4; D not certain. The CDR3 has 13 amino acids. Trimming cost V 4 bases and J 4 bases, with 7 bases left between them. Germline V gene lookup returns CDR1 LGHNA and CDR2 YNFKEQ. The CDR3 nucleotides read TGTGCCAGCAGCCTTACCAGTAATGAAAAACTGTTTTTT. Its protein is CASSLTSNEKLFF.

This clonotype was detected ten times or more. This chain uses TRBV5-1 with TRBJ2-3; no firm D call. Germline assignment: CDR1 SGHRS and CDR2 YFSETQ. The CDR3 spans 14 residues. Trimming took off 6 bases at V and 5 bases at J, with 16 bases between the two ends. CDR3 nucleotides: TGCGCCAGCAACGACCCGGGCAGCCAAGATACGCAGTATTTT. It yields the protein CASNDPGSQDTQYF.